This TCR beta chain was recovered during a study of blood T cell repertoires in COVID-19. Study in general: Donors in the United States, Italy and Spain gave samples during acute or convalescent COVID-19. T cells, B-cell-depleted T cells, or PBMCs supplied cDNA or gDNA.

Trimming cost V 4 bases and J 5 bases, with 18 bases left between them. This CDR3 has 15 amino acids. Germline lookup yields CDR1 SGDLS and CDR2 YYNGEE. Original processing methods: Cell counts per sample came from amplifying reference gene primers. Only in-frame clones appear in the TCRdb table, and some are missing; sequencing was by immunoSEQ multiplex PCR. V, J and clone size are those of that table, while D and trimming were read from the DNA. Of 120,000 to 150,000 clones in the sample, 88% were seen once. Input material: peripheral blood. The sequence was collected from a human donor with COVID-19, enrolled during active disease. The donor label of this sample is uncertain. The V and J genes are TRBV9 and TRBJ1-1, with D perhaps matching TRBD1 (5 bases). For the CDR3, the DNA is TGTGCCAGCAGCCCCCGGGTAGGGGATGTGACTGAAGCTTTCTTT. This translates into CASSPRVGDVTEAFF.